This T cell receptor (beta chain) was profiled in a study of OX40 agonist ivuxolimab in advanced cancers. Looked up from germline, CDR1 is MDHEN and CDR2 is SYDVKM. CDR3 size: 12 residues. V was clipped by 5 bases and J by 10 bases, with 12 bases between them. Sequencing was performed with immunoSEQ multiplex PCR; in TCRdb, only in-frame clones are kept and a portion is missing. The repertoire consists of around 20,000 clones, with around 81% occurring once and the leading ten covering 35% to 55%. The sequence was obtained from an adult with an advanced solid tumor such as melanoma, head and neck, liver or kidney cancer. This specimen consisted of CD4+ or CD8+ T cells sorted from blood, obtained in a trial of the OX40 agonist ivuxolimab. The V and J genes are TRBV28 and TRBJ2-1, with D possibly being TRBD1 (6 bases). CDR3 DNA: TGTGCCAGCAGTCACACAGGGTCGGAGCAGTTCTTC. Its translation: CASSHTGSEQFF.